Listed here is a single T cell receptor (beta chain). Its binding antigen is unknown. Within one base of it there is no much larger clone, and no base qualities were kept. Participants in the prospective study were aged about 18 to 95 years, lived in about two dozen United States geographic areas, and enrolled through a virtual design. In the prospective study, participants were assigned to cohorts based on the clinical history participants reported in a screening survey and a study questionnaire. For ImmuneRACE Cohort 3, a participant was defined as recovered based on two consecutive negative NP/OP PCR tests, clearance by a healthcare professional, or resolution of symptoms. In the prospective study, mobile phlebotomists collected whole blood, serum and a nasopharyngeal or oropharyngeal swab from each participant. Over a roughly 2-month period, participants in the prospective study had the option of providing additional blood draws and questionnaires. Blood samples from the prospective study were shipped frozen or at room temperature prior to DNA extraction.

CDR1 SGHRS and CDR2 YFSETQ were looked up in the germline V gene. The CDR3, from cysteine to phenylalanine, totals 14 residues. Here the CDR3 DNA is all that survives: 42 bases in frame from base 1. The V and J ends are trimmed by 3 bases and 1 base, leaving 9 bases between them. The sample is drawn from a study of blood T cell repertoires in COVID-19 (TCRdb year 2020). Study-level background: Samples from collaborators originated in the United States, Italy and Spain and spanned both the acute and convalescent phases of COVID-19. Samples were obtained from the ongoing ImmuneRACE study (first 160 participants) and from over a thousand subjects provided by 6 global collaborators. The repertoires were released in a freely available public database meant as a resource for research on the immune response to SARS-CoV-2. The dataset comprised deeply sampled blood TCRbeta repertoires from subjects exposed to, actively infected with, or recovered from COVID-19. The material from the prospective study consisted of cDNA or gDNA derived from T cells, B-cell-depleted T cells, or PBMCs. The sample metadata nearly always contained a de-identified subject ID, COVID-19 status, age in years and sex. HLA class I and class II types, where available, came from metadata supplied by the sample provider rather than from assay-based typing. Beyond this particular receptor, the publication reports: The quantity of clinical and demographic metadata differed by source and by participant and was supplied without curation.

The immunoSEQ Assay, a bias-controlled multiplex PCR, was used to amplify TCRbeta CDR3 regions from genomic DNA. From the authors' description of their analysis: Within the assay, amplification of reference gene primers was used to estimate how many nucleated cells each sample contained. Sequence reads were collapsed and filtered to measure the absolute abundance of every unique TCRbeta CDR3 rearrangement. For each sample, productive Simpson clonality was calculated as the square root of Simpson's diversity index across productive rearrangements. Entries here come from immuneACCESS through TCRdb and include only in-frame sequences with V and J called. Some clones fail to appear in such tables; in the studies checked, an unresolved V gene covers under half of the shortfall, and the cause of the remainder is unknown. The V and J calls and clone size are taken from that table; D and trimming were inferred from the DNA. This sample comprises around 300,000 clones, roughly nine tenths of them detected only once. 1.5% to 2% of the sample rests with the top ten.

This sequence was found in a woman aged 40-49 years who had recovered from COVID-19. Sequencing was carried out using PBMCs or T cells enriched from blood (not recorded which). The rearranged segments are TRBV5-1 and TRBJ2-3; tentative D gene TRBD1, with 5 bases matching. The CDR3 here reads CASSYDSRTDTQYF. The DNA sequence is TGCGCCAGCAGCTACGACAGCCGCACAGATACGCAGTATTTT.